Listed below are T cell receptor beta chains from one sample, sequenced in a study of blood T cell repertoires in COVID-19. TCRdb's copy holds only in-frame clones and misses some; the assay was immunoSEQ multiplex PCR. The sample lists about 280,000 clones; around 83% were seen once. Material for sequencing was PBMCs or T cells enriched from blood (not recorded which). These receptors were obtained from a man aged 40-49 years who had been exposed to COVID-19. Both conserved end residues are trimmed from each CDR3.

j_call v_call cdr3_aa
TRBJ1-4 TRBV5-4 ASGGTDEKLF
TRBJ2-1 TRBV27 ASSLTTGVEF
TRBJ2-2 TRBV9 ASSVGGTGGELF
TRBJ2-5 TRBV6-5 ASRGGQGSKTQY
TRBJ2-2 TRBV7-9 ASSRGNTGELF
TRBJ2-1 TRBV27 ASSVRWSSYNEQF
TRBJ1-1 TRBV4-1 ASSGNKGFMNTEAF
TRBJ2-1 TRBV18 ASSPGLAGGGNEQF
TRBJ2-1 TRBV7-6 ASSKSSSGTSGYNEQF
TRBJ2-5 TRBV25-1 ASSEVVAGGIETQY
TRBJ2-7 TRBV6-5 ASSYGAGALSYEQY
TRBJ2-3 TRBV19 ASTSGTSGSRLTDTQY
TRBJ1-3 TRBV5-5 ASSGGAQSGNTIY
TRBJ2-7 TRBV10-2 ASSVQDFYEQY
TRBJ2-1 TRBV7-6 ASSFRDRIIPRGYHEQF
TRBJ1-6 TRBV5-6 ASSLGGTDYNSPLH
TRBJ2-7 TRBV30 AWTSSYEQY
TRBJ1-5 TRBV19 ATRQGDQPQH
TRBJ2-7 TRBV5-5 ASSRLNDYEQY
TRBJ2-5 TRBV11-2 ASSFTLFGETQY
TRBJ1-3 TRBV3-1/TRBV3-2 ASVAGQVGNTIY
TRBJ1-1 TRBV5-1 ASSLQGTTEAF
TRBJ2-2 TRBV30 AWSRDFNTGELF
TRBJ1-1 TRBV4-1 ASSQGQGVKTEAF
TRBJ1-2 TRBV9 ASNRRESANYGYT
TRBJ2-3 TRBV5-1 ASSSLGTDTQY
TRBJ2-1 TRBV24-1 APPVGQGGMGSYNEQF
TRBJ1-3 TRBV18 ASSPPTLNTIY
TRBJ1-1 TRBV30 AWSSDRNTEAF
TRBJ1-1 TRBV5-4 ASSLGVRTGDTEAF
TRBJ2-3 TRBV19 AQRPDRAGDTQY
TRBJ2-3 TRBV5-4 ASSIEALVRDTQY
TRBJ2-3 TRBV30 AWTGRRRTDTQY
TRBJ1-2 TRBV7-9 ASSLASGGYT
TRBJ2-3 TRBV7-9 ASSPRLGTDTQY
TRBJ1-2 TRBV29-1 SARQGEGYT
TRBJ1-6 TRBV5-6 ASEDKASNSPLH
TRBJ2-6 TRBV7-9 ASSLSGLSGANVLT
TRBJ2-1 TRBV11-2 AEERGGKQF
TRBJ1-5 TRBV7-9 ASSLVEGVGNQPQH
TRBJ2-2 TRBV9 ASSARLVNTGELF
TRBJ2-1 TRBV12-3/TRBV12-4 ASDSGSSEQF
TRBJ2-7 TRBV5-8 ASSEESRDGGRKQY
TRBJ2-3 TRBV29-1 SVVGLAGATDTQY
TRBJ2-7 TRBV6-5 ASSYGAQSSYEQY
TRBJ1-2 TRBV5-4 ASSLGSIYGYT
TRBJ2-4 TRBV2 ASSVNSQAKNIQY
TRBJ1-2 TRBV29-1 SVGREDGGYT